The rows below give T cell receptor beta chains drawn from one sample of a study of T cell repertoires in cytomegalovirus infection. Antigen specificity for these receptors is unknown. TCRdb processed the reads anew with MiXCR; each CDR3 protein has one entry. The sample lists 400,000 to 600,000 distinct CDR3 sequences, about two fifths occurring once. The material sequenced was cultured PBMCs, taken from culture after CMV antigen stimulation. The receptors were gathered from a human donor in good health (CMV status not recorded). Some clones in this sample may be carry-over from other donors' samples. Each CDR3 is given with its conserved first and last residue. Each record gives: clone size, V gene, J gene, CDR3 protein. Only some rows state a clone size, as once, few, many or a class for expanded clones.

NA	TRBV20-1	TRBJ2-7	CSAPTGSYEQYF
NA	TRBV19	TRBJ2-5	CASSIQGVRETQYF
NA	TRBV10-3	TRBJ2-7	CAISEEGEDEQYF
few	TRBV12-3/TRBV12-4	TRBJ2-5	CASSSGARGETQYF
few	TRBV28	TRBJ1-5	CASSYGQGNSNQPQHF
once	TRBV7-2	TRBJ2-5	CASSLVAGGGTQYF
NA	TRBV19	TRBJ2-5	CASSHFPGTGGRETQYF
NA	TRBV7-9	TRBJ1-1	CASTLQGTDTEAFF
NA	TRBV20-1	TRBJ2-2	CSARDLKRNTGELFF
NA	TRBV12-3/TRBV12-4	TRBJ2-3	CASTWASGSADTQYF
once	TRBV2	TRBJ1-5	CASSAWVNQPQHF
NA	TRBV12-3/TRBV12-4	TRBJ1-6	CASSLQGLSPLHF
NA	TRBV27	TRBJ1-2	CASSLSPPSGYTF
few	TRBV7-3	TRBJ2-3	CASSLDPGTDTQYF
NA	TRBV7-2	TRBJ2-5	CASSLGLWGRKSETQYF
few	TRBV12-3/TRBV12-4	TRBJ2-2	CASSLTGGELFF
few	TRBV7-6	TRBJ1-3	CASSPVGGTHGNTIYF
NA	TRBV5-1	TRBJ2-7	CASSLRQGTHEQYF
few	TRBV10-3	TRBJ1-1	CAISESYSSNTEAFF
NA	TRBV15	TRBJ2-1	CATSRDSSSGTYNEQFF
NA	TRBV20-1	TRBJ2-1	CSADYSGRADNEQFF
few	TRBV9	TRBJ2-6	CASSVEGVGANVLTF
few	TRBV29-1	TRBJ2-5	CSVALLAAQETQYF
few	TRBV12-3/TRBV12-4	TRBJ2-7	CASSLLTGEVDF
once	TRBV19	TRBJ2-5	CASSTIAGKETQYF
NA	TRBV10-2	TRBJ1-6	CASTGTGSGYNSPLHF
once	TRBV7-2	TRBJ2-7	CASSLPSLDEQYF
NA	TRBV6-1	TRBJ2-7	CASRGHTTYEQYF
few	TRBV7-9	TRBJ2-1	CASSLGLGTYNEQFF
NA	TRBV5-6	TRBJ1-2	CASSYGGLFNYGYTF
NA	TRBV15	TRBJ1-5	CATSRDPDRVRQPQHF
NA	TRBV7-8	TRBJ1-6	CASSSSPGFGSPLHF
many	TRBV7-2	TRBJ2-1	CASSFFGLAGGPENEQFF
NA	TRBV5-5	TRBJ2-3	CASSSLAGAPTDTQYF
NA	TRBV12-3/TRBV12-4	TRBJ2-5	CASSLEDSLTETQYF
few	TRBV6-1	TRBJ2-5	CASSELLAGRGETQYF
NA	TRBV7-2	TRBJ1-2	CASSSRLYRDYGYTF
few	TRBV7-2	TRBJ1-2	CASSPRQGARSGYTF
NA	TRBV15	TRBJ2-3	CATSETSGSTQYF
NA	TRBV19	TRBJ1-1	CASTDSGTGNTEAFF
NA	TRBV7-4	TRBJ2-5	CASSLATVYQETQYF